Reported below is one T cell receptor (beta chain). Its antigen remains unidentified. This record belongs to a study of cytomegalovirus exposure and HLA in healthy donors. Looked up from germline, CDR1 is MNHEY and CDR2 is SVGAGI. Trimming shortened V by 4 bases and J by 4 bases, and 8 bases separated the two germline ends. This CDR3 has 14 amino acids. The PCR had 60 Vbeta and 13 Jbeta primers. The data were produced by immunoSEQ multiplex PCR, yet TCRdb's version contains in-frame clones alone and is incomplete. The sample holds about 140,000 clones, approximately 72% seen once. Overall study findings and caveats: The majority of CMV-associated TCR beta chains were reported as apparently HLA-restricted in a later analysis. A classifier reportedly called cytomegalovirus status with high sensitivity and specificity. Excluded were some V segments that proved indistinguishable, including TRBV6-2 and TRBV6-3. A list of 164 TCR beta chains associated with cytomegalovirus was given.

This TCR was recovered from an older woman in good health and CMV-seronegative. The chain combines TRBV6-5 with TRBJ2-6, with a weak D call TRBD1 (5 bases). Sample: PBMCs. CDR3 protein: CASSSRQGANVLTF. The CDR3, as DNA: TGTGCCAGCAGTTCTCGACAGGGGGCCAACGTCCTGACTTTC.